Following are 27 T cell receptor beta chains from one sample sequenced in a study of shared clonotypes between healthy human individuals. Assay: immunoSEQ multiplex PCR; the TCRdb copy retains only in-frame clones and omits some. The sample gives around 1.5 million clones, approximately 98% of which show up once; roughly 0.42% is in the top ten. Sequencing was done on a sample of naive CD4+ T cells sorted from blood. Regarding subset: CD45RA+ positively selected. The origin of the receptors is a man aged 25-45 years in good health.

The chain employs TRBV12-5 and TRBJ2-1, with 9 nucleotides matching TRBD2. The V gene end was trimmed by 2 bases and the J gene end by 4 bases; junction bases not matched to a gene: 6. Germline CDR1 is LGHNT and CDR2 is FRNRAP. The CDR3 sequence is 16 residues long. The CDR3 bases are TGTGCTAGTGGTTTGTTTGCGGGAGGGTTTTACAATGAGCAGTTCTTC. As protein: CASGLFAGGFYNEQFF.

The genes are TRBV18 and TRBJ2-1; no reliable D call. The ends were cut back, 3 bases at V and 1 base at J, with 10 bases in the middle. In germline, CDR1 is KGHSH, CDR2 LQKENI. This CDR3 has 15 residues. The DNA for the CDR3 is TGTGCCAGCTCACCCGGGCGGATGTCCTACAATGAGCAGTTCTTC. It encodes CASSPGRMSYNEQFF.

The gene calls are TRBV5-1 and TRBJ1-2; D gene uncertain. The CDR3 is made up of 17 amino acids. Trimming stripped 0 bases from V and 0 bases from J, with 15 bases between. Germline V gene data show CDR1 as SGHRS and CDR2 as YFSETQ. CDR3 coding DNA: TGCGCCAGCAGCTTGGGTGGCAGTAGAGGCTCTAACTATGGCTACACCTTC. This sequence encodes CASSLGGSRGSNYGYTF.

The chain joins TRBV19 to TRBJ2-6; TRBD1 is a possible D gene (5 bases). Trimming removed 7 bases at V and 0 bases at J, with 13 bases between. Germline CDR1 is LNHDA and CDR2 is SQIVND (reference sequence). CDR3 length equals 16 residues. CDR3 in amino acids: CASTEDSLSGANVLTF. The CDR3, as DNA: TGTGCCAGTACCGAAGACAGCCTCTCTGGGGCCAACGTCCTGACTTTC.

The chain recombines TRBV29-1 with TRBJ1-4; 11 nucleotides align to TRBD1. J was trimmed by 7 bases and V by 4 bases; bases with no gene match: 2. CDR3 length equals 13 residues. Per the germline V gene, CDR1 is SQVTM and CDR2 is ANQGSEA. The CDR3 sequence: CSVAGTGGEKLFF. The CDR3 DNA is TGCAGCGTTGCTGGGACAGGGGGTGAAAAACTGTTTTTT.

The J gene is TRBJ2-5, the V gene TRBV29-1; D is undetermined. The CDR3 length is 11 residues. The germline V gene has CDR1 SQVTM and CDR2 ANQGSEA. V lost 3 bases and J 2 bases, leaving 4 bases between the germline ends. The CDR3 sequence: CSVERQETQYF. CDR3 bases: TGCAGCGTTGAGCGGCAAGAGACCCAGTACTTC.

This chain uses TRBV2 with TRBJ2-1; D is unresolved. V was clipped by 7 bases and J by 5 bases, with 27 bases between them. The CDR3 totals 18 residues. Germline CDR1 SNHLY, CDR2 FYNNEI. The CDR3 DNA reads as TGTGCCAGCATTTATTCTGAGCTTTGGACCGAACCAAACAATGAGCAGTTCTTC. Translating gives CASIYSELWTEPNNEQFF. Drawing the rest from reference TRBV2 and TRBJ2-1, the complete variable domain is EPEVTQTPSHQVTQMGQEVILRCVPISNHLYFYWYRQILGQKVEFLVSFYNNEISEKSEIFDDQFSVERPDGSNFTLKIRSTKLEDSAMYFCASIYSELWTEPNNEQFFGPGTRLTVL.

This clone was counted once. The chain combines TRBV9 with TRBJ2-5; 10 nucleotides match TRBD2. The CDR3 is 14 amino acids. V lost 4 bases and J lost 5; bases outside the gene matches: 5. The germline V gene encodes CDR1 SGDLS and CDR2 YYNGEE. CDR3: CASSYSGRAETQYF. CDR3 nucleotide sequence: TGTGCCAGCAGCTACAGCGGGAGGGCCGAGACCCAGTACTTC. The whole variable domain, remainder taken from reference TRBV9 and TRBJ2-5, is DSGVTQTPKHLITATGQRVTLRCSPRSGDLSVYWYQQSLDQGLQFLIQYYNGEERAKGNILERFSAQQFPDLHSELNLSSLELGDSALYFCASSYSGRAETQYFGPGTRLLVL.

The chain employs TRBV2 and TRBJ1-5, with D tentatively TRBD1 (6 bases). Germline V gene lookup returns CDR1 SNHLY and CDR2 FYNNEI. This CDR3 spans 17 amino acids. V lost 4 bases and J lost 5, with 21 bases in between. The CDR3 DNA reads TGTGCCAGCAGTGTCGAACGCGGGACACTTTATTATCAGCCCCAGCATTTT. Amino acids: CASSVERGTLYYQPQHF.

This rearrangement joins TRBV7-9 to TRBJ2-1; 7 bases agree with TRBD2. This CDR3 is 16 amino acids long. Germline V gives CDR1 SEHNR, CDR2 FQNEAQ (reference sequence). V lost 5 bases and J lost 3; bases outside the gene matches: 10. CDR3 nucleotide sequence: TGTGCCAGCAGCCCCCCCGGGGCTAGCGGCTACAATGAGCAGTTCTTC. Translation: CASSPPGASGYNEQFF.

The chain combines TRBV29-1 with TRBJ2-7; D call uncertain. This CDR3 has 11 amino acids. Between the trimmed V and J ends, which lost 4 bases and 4 bases, there was a span of 8 bases. Germline lookup yields CDR1 SQVTM and CDR2 ANQGSEA. In nucleotides, the CDR3 is TGCAGCGTTGCTGCAGCTTACGAGCAGTACTTC. Translating it yields CSVAAAYEQYF.

The chain uses TRBV11-2 and TRBJ2-7, with D uncertain. Trimming left V 5 bases short and J 2 bases short, with 16 bases between. This CDR3 contains 15 residues. CDR1 SGHAT and CDR2 FQNNGV come from the germline V gene. As DNA, the CDR3 is TGTGCCAGCAGCAGAACACCGAACTCACCCTACGAGCAGTACTTC. It yields the protein CASSRTPNSPYEQYF. Full variable domain (missing parts from reference TRBV11-2 and TRBJ2-7): EAGVAQSPRYKIIEKRQSVAFWCNPISGHATLYWYQQILGQGPKLLIQFQNNGVVDDSQLPKDRFSAERLKGVDSTLKIQPAKLEDSAVYLCASSRTPNSPYEQYFGPGTRLTVT.

The rearrangement joins TRBV18 to TRBJ1-5, with TRBD1 as a possible D gene (5 bases). Germline CDR1 and CDR2: KGHSH and LQKENI. This CDR3 is 13 amino acids long. The V and J ends lost 3 bases and 9 bases respectively, with 12 bases between them. The CDR3 region has the DNA TGTGCCAGCTCACCCGGACAAATCTCGCCCCAGCATTTT. The encoded protein is CASSPGQISPQHF.

This chain joins TRBV21-1 and TRBJ1-1; the table names TRBD1, a call not compared with the DNA. TRBV21-1 is labeled a pseudogene. This CDR3 has 18 residues. In DNA form, the CDR3 reads TGTGCCAGCAGCCCGCCCGGGACAGCTGAGAACCTGAACACTGAAGCTTTCTTT. Its translation is CASSPPGTAENLNTEAFF.

V is TRBV2 and J is TRBJ2-3; D is unclear. CDR1 is SNHLY and CDR2 is FYNNEI in the germline V gene. Trimming removed 3 bases from V and 0 bases from J, with 16 bases in between. This CDR3 has 17 amino acids. CDR3: CASSEKVRLISTDTQYF. CDR3 nucleotides: TGTGCCAGCAGTGAGAAGGTCAGGTTGATTAGCACAGATACGCAGTATTTT.

The chain has TRBV7-9 and TRBJ2-1, with 7 nucleotides matching TRBD2. CDR1 is SEHNR and CDR2 is FQNEAQ in the germline V gene (reference sequence). The CDR3 covers 16 residues. The ends lost 3 bases at V and 6 bases at J; junction bases unmatched: 11. CDR3 in amino acids: CASSFTTSVVGNEQFF. The CDR3 region has the DNA TGTGCCAGCAGCTTTACTACTAGCGTGGTAGGCAATGAGCAGTTCTTC.

The chain couples TRBV5-1 to TRBJ2-2, with a weak D call TRBD2 (5 bases). The CDR3 runs 12 residues. Germline V gene data show CDR1 as SGHRS and CDR2 as YFSETQ. V lost 2 bases and J lost 6, with 5 bases in between. DNA for the CDR3: TGCGCCAGCAGCTTTAGCGCCGGGGAGCTGTTTTTT. The encoded protein is CASSFSAGELFF.

This chain links TRBV11-2 with TRBJ2-1; TRBD2 matches 8 bases. This CDR3 is 18 amino acids long. In germline, CDR1 is SGHAT, CDR2 FQNNGV. J was trimmed by 6 bases and V by 5 bases; bases with no gene match: 18. The CDR3, as DNA: TGTGCCAGCAGCCCCTTAATGGAGCGGGGGAAGTATTTCAATGAGCAGTTCTTC. Translation gives CASSPLMERGKYFNEQFF.

The chain combines TRBV18 with TRBJ2-1; D is possibly TRBD1 (5 bases). From germline, CDR1 is KGHSH and CDR2 LQKENI. The CDR3 has 16 amino acids. Trimming removed 1 base at V and 0 bases at J, with 10 bases between. In DNA, the CDR3 is TGTGCCAGCTCACCACTCGGCAGGGCCTCCTACAATGAGCAGTTCTTC. This sequence encodes CASSPLGRASYNEQFF.

This clone was found a few times. The rearrangement links TRBV2 to TRBJ1-2; D is unresolved. Per germline, CDR1 SNHLY and CDR2 FYNNEI. Trimming pared 6 bases from V and 1 base from J, leaving 15 bases between. This CDR3 is built from 15 residues. DNA for the CDR3: TGTGCCAGCAGGTGGCGAAAAGGCGGTAACTATGGCTACACCTTC. Encoded protein: CASRWRKGGNYGYTF.

The genes are TRBV7-9 and TRBJ2-1; D possibly matches TRBD1 or TRBD2 (5 bases each). In germline, CDR1 is SEHNR, CDR2 FQNEAQ (reference sequence). CDR3 size: 14 residues. The V and J ends lost 5 bases and 10 bases respectively, with 18 bases between them. DNA of the CDR3: TGTGCCAGCAGCCCGGGCCTCCTAGCAGGGGAGCAGTTCTTC. Protein sequence: CASSPGLLAGEQFF. Looking up the rest from reference TRBV7-9 and TRBJ2-1 gives the full variable domain: DTGVSQNPRHKITKRGQNVTFRCDPISEHNRLYWYRQTLGQGPEFLTYFQNEAQLEKSRLLSDRFSAERPKGSFSTLEIQRTEQGDSAMYLCASSPGLLAGEQFFGPGTRLTVL.

The gene calls are TRBV27 and TRBJ2-7, with a weak D call TRBD1 (6 bases). The CDR3 extends over 14 amino acids. Trimming took off 3 bases at V and 1 base at J, with 10 bases between the two ends. The germline CDR1 and CDR2 sequences are MNHEY and SMNVEV (reference sequence). CDR3 in amino acids: CASSFDRRSYEQYF. The CDR3 region has the DNA TGTGCCAGCAGTTTCGACAGGCGGTCCTACGAGCAGTACTTC.

The V and J genes are TRBV10-3 and TRBJ1-1; possibly TRBD1 for D (6 bases). This CDR3 spans 12 amino acids. V shed 10 bases and J shed 3 bases, with 12 bases lying between them. Germline V CDR1 and CDR2: ENHRY, SYGVKD. The DNA of the CDR3 is TGTGCCACTAACAGGGCAGACACTGAAGCTTTCTTT. It encodes CATNRADTEAFF.

This clone was found once. CDR3 sequence: CASSSRGRDTEAFF. The CDR3 DNA is TGTGCCAGCAGCTCGAGGGGGCGCGACACTGAAGCTTTCTTT. This chain links TRBV11-2 with TRBJ1-1; the match to TRBD1 covers 7 bases. The trim removed 4 bases at V and 3 bases at J, leaving 5 bases unmatched. The CDR3 runs to 14 residues. From germline, CDR1 is SGHAT and CDR2 FQNNGV.

The chain uses TRBV28 and TRBJ2-1; perhaps TRBD2 as D (6 bases). The CDR3 spans 15 residues. In germline, CDR1 is MDHEN, CDR2 SYDVKM. Trimming took off 2 bases at V and 6 bases at J, with 14 bases between the two ends. CDR3 nucleotide sequence: TGTGCCAGCAGTTTAGCGGGGCAGGGCGGCAATGAGCAGTTCTTC. Translated: CASSLAGQGGNEQFF.

The V gene is TRBV5-1, the J gene TRBJ2-2; TRBD2 matches 8 bases. Germline loops: CDR1 SGHRS, CDR2 YFSETQ. There are 15 residues in the CDR3. Trimming cost V 1 base and J 6 bases; bases outside gene matches: 5. The CDR3 DNA sequence: TGCGCCAGCAGCTTGATAGCGGGATTCGCCGGGGAGCTGTTTTTT. It translates to CASSLIAGFAGELFF.

The chain joins TRBV7-9 to TRBJ2-7, with 7 bases identical to TRBD1. Unmatched junction bases numbered 7, after V lost 4 bases and J lost 4 bases. Germline CDR1 reads SEHNR; CDR2 reads FQNEAQ (reference sequence). This CDR3 region has 14 residues. The CDR3: CASSSTGLRYEQYF. In DNA form, the CDR3 reads TGTGCCAGCAGCTCGACAGGGCTTCGATACGAGCAGTACTTC.